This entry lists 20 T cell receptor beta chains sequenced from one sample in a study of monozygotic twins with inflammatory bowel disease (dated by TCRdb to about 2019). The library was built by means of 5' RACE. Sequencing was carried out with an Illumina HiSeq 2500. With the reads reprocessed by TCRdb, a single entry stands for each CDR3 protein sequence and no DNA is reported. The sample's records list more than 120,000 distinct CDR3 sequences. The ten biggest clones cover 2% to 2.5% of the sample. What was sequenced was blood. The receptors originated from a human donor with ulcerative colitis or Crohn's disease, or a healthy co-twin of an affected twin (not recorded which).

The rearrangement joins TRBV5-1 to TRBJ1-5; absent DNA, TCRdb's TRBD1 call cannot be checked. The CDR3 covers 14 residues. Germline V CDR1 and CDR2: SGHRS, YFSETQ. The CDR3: CASSLEGVGQPQHF.

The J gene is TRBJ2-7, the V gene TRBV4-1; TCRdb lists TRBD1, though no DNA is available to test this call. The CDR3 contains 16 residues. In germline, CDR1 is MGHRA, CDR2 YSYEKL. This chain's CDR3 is CASSQEGGGPPYEQYF.

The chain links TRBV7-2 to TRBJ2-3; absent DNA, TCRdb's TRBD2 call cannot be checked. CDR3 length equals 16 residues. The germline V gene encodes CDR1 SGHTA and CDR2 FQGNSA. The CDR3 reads CASSLRARSLTDTQYF.

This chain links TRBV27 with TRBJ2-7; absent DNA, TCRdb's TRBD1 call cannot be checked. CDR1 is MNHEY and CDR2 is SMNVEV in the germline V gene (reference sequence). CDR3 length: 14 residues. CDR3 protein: CASSFTGGVDEQYF.

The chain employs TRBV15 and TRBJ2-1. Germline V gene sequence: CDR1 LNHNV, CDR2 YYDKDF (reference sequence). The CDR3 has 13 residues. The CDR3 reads CATSRVVEDEQFF.

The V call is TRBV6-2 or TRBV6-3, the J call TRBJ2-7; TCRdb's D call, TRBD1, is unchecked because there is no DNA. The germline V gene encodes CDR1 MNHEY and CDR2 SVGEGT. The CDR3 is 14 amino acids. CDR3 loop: CASKQGLSSYEQYF.

The CDR3 sequence: CASSYRQGIPNTGELFF. V gene TRBV6-2 or TRBV6-3 combines with J gene TRBJ2-2; the TCRdb D gene call, TRBD1, has no DNA to confirm it. The CDR3 sequence is 17 residues long. In germline, CDR1 is MNHEY, CDR2 SVGEGT.

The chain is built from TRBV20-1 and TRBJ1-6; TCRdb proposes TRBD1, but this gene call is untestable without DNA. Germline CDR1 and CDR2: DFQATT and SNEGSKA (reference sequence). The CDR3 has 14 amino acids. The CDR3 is CSARGGQGYSPLHF.

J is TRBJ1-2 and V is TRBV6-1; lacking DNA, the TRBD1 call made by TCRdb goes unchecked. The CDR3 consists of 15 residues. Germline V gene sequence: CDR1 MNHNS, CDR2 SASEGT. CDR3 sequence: CASQDRGRQGYGYTF.

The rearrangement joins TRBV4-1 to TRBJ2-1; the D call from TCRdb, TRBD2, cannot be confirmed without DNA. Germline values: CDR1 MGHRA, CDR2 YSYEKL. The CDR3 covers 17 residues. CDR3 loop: CASSLRSTSGGYNEQFF.

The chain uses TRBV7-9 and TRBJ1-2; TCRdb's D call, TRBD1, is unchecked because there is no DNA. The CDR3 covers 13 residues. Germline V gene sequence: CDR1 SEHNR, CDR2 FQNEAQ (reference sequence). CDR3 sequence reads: CASSSGDGYGYTF.

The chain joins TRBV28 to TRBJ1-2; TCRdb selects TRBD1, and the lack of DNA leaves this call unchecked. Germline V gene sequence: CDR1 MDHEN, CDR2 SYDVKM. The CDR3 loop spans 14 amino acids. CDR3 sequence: CASRERGWGYGYTF.

CDR3 protein: CATSQYNYGYTF. This sequence joins TRBV24-1 and TRBJ1-2. The CDR3 has 12 amino acids. Germline CDR1 reads KGHDR; CDR2 reads SFDVKD.

CDR3 in amino acids: CASSYLAGRNGELFF. The chain recombines TRBV5-1 with TRBJ2-2; there is no DNA to check the TCRdb D call of TRBD2. Germline values: CDR1 SGHRS, CDR2 YFSETQ. This CDR3 has 15 amino acids.

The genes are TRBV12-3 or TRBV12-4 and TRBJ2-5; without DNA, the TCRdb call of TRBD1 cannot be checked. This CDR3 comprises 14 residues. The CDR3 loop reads CASRTGTVQETQYF.

CDR3 sequence: CASSQDRSETSVYEQYF. The gene calls are TRBV4-2 and TRBJ2-7; the TCRdb call, TRBD2, lacks DNA for checking. This CDR3 region has 17 residues. Germline CDR1 LGHNA, CDR2 YNFKEQ.

The CDR3 spells CSAREGQGGQPQHF. The rearrangement joins TRBV20-1 to TRBJ1-5; the D gene TCRdb calls, TRBD1, cannot be checked with no DNA. Per the germline V gene, CDR1 is DFQATT and CDR2 is SNEGSKA (reference sequence). The CDR3 runs to 14 residues.

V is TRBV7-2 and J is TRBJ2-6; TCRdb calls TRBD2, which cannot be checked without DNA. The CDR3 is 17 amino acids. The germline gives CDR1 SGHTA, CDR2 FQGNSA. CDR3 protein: CASSPSWTNSGANVLTF.

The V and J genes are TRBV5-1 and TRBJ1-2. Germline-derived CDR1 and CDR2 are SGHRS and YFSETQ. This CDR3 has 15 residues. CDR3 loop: CASSLSGQPDYGYTF.

The CDR3 loop is CASNRKNTYNEQFF. J is TRBJ2-1 and V is TRBV19; the TRBD1 assignment by TCRdb is unverifiable without DNA. The CDR3 length is 14 residues. CDR1 is LNHDA, CDR2 SQIVND, per germline (reference sequence).